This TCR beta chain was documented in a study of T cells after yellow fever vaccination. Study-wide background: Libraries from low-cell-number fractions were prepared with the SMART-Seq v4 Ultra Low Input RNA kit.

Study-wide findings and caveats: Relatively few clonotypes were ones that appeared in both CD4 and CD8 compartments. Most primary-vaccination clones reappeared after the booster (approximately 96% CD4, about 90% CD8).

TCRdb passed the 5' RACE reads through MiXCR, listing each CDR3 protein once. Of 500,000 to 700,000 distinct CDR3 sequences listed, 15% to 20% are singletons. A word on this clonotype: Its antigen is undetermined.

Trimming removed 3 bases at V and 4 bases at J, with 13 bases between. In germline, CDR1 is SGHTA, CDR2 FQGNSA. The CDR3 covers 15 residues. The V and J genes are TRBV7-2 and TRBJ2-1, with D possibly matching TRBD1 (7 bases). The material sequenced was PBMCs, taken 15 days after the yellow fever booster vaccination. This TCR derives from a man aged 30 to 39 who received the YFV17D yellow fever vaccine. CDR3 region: CASSFEGAGYNEQFF. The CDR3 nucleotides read TGTGCCAGCAGCTTTGAGGGGGCGGGATACAATGAGCAGTTCTTC.